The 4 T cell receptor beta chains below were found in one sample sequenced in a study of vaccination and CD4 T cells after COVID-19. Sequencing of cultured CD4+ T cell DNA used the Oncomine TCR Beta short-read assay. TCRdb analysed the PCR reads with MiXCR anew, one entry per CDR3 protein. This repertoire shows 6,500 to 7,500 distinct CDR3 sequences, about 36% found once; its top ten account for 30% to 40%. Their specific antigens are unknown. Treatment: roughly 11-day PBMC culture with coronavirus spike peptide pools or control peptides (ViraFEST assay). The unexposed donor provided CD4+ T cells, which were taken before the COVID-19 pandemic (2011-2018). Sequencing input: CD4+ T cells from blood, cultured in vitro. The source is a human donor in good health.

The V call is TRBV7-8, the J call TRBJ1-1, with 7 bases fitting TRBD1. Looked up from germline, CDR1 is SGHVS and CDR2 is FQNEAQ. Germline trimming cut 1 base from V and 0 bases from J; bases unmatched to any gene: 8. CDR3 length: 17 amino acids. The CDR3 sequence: CASSLGEGGAMNTEAFF. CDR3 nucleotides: TGTGCCAGCAGCTTAGGGGAAGGGGGCGCGATGAACACTGAAGCTTTCTTT.

CDR3 sequence: CASSLRGPRTQHF. The DNA of the CDR3 is TGTGCCAGCAGCCTTAGGGGCCCTCGGACCCAGCATTTT. The rearrangement uses TRBV28 and TRBJ1-5; tentatively, D is TRBD1 (5 bases). This CDR3 region has 13 residues. CDR1 is MDHEN and CDR2 is SYDVKM in the germline V gene. Trimming cost V 6 bases and J 11 bases, with 17 bases left between them.

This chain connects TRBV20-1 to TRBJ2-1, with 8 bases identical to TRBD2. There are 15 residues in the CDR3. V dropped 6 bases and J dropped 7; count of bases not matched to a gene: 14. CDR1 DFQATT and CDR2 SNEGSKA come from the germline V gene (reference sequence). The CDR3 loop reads CSATLREAGGNEQFF. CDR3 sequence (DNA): TGCAGTGCCACATTGCGGGAGGCCGGGGGGAATGAGCAGTTCTTC.

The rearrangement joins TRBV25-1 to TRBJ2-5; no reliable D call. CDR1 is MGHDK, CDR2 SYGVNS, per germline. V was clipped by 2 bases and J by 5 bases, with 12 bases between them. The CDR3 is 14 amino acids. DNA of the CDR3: TGTGCCAGCAGTGAAGGTCAGAGTTTCGAGACCCAGTACTTC. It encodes CASSEGQSFETQYF.